This passage covers 13 T cell receptor beta chains from one sample sequenced in a study of response to subunit inactivated influenza vaccine. TCRdb re-derived calls from the RT-PCR reads in MiXCR, one entry per CDR3 protein. The sample gives about 780,000 distinct CDR3 sequences, 15% to 20% of which show up once; roughly a tenth is in the top ten. Sample: PBMCs from blood, taken about 5 days after vaccination. The receptors stem from a man aged 45 to 65 who received an inactivated influenza vaccine.

The V call is TRBV5-1, the J call TRBJ2-3; D gene unclear. The CDR3 length is 16 residues. Germline V gives CDR1 SGHRS, CDR2 YFSETQ. Deletions cut 0 bases from V and 4 bases from J, with 15 bases between. The CDR3 loop reads CASSLGDSVGPDTQYF. The CDR3 nucleotides read TGCGCCAGCAGCTTGGGAGACTCGGTGGGCCCAGATACGCAGTATTTT.

CDR3: CSAREAGNDNSPLHF. CDR3 DNA: TGCAGTGCTAGAGAGGCGGGGAACGATAATTCACCCCTCCACTTT. The J gene is TRBJ1-6, the V gene TRBV20-1; no firm D call. CDR1 is DFQATT, CDR2 SNEGSKA, per germline (reference sequence). The CDR3 is 15 amino acids. V gave up 0 bases and J gave up 5 bases, with 11 bases separating them.

This sequence joins TRBV29-1 and TRBJ2-3; TRBD2 is a possible D gene (6 bases). CDR3 length equals 13 residues. Germline CDR1 reads SQVTM; CDR2 reads ANQGSEA. Trimming removed 6 bases at V and 0 bases at J, with 10 bases between. CDR3 residues: CSVRGSSTDTQYF. CDR3 nucleotide sequence: TGCAGCGTACGGGGGTCTAGCACAGATACGCAGTATTTT.

At least ten counts were recorded for this clonotype. The V and J genes are TRBV20-1 and TRBJ2-6; the D gene is possibly TRBD2 (6 bases). CDR1 DFQATT and CDR2 SNEGSKA come from the germline V gene (reference sequence). The CDR3 spans 18 residues. V was pared by 3 bases and J by 0 bases, with 18 bases between. As DNA, the CDR3 is TGCAGTGCTAGGGGCCGTCCCCGGGAGCCCTCTGGGGCCAACGTCCTGACTTTC. Translating gives CSARGRPREPSGANVLTF.

This clonotype was counted ten times or more. A junction boundary mismatches the germline segment, possibly from a read error. The gene calls are TRBV5-1 and TRBJ2-2; no firm D call. This CDR3 is built from 11 residues. Germline V gene lookup returns CDR1 SGHRS and CDR2 YFSETQ. CDR3 sequence reads: CASSLNGELFF. Here the CDR3 DNA reads TGTGCCAGCAGCTTAAACGGGGAGCTGTTTTTT. Variable domain in full (rest from reference TRBV5-1 and TRBJ2-2): KAGVTQTPRYLIKTRGQQVTLSCSPISGHRSVSWYQQTPGQGLQFLFEYFSETQRNKGNFPGRFSGRQFSNSRSEMNVSTLELGDSALYLCASSLNGELFFGEGSRLTVL.

The chain combines TRBV28 with TRBJ2-7; D is uncertain. In germline, CDR1 is MDHEN, CDR2 SYDVKM. V lost 6 bases, J lost 3 bases, and 9 bases lay in between. This CDR3 region has 12 residues. The CDR3 DNA reads TGTGCCAGCAGCCGAAAAATCTACGAGCAGTACTTC. Translation gives CASSRKIYEQYF.

In this sample, this clonotype turned up many times. The chain uses TRBV27 and TRBJ2-1; D unresolved. Germline-derived CDR1 and CDR2 are MNHEY and SMNVEV (reference sequence). V shed 5 bases and J shed 9 bases, with 11 bases lying between them. The CDR3 runs 12 residues. The chain's CDR3 is CASSTPNSEQFF. CDR3 bases: TGTGCCAGCAGTACCCCAAATAGTGAGCAGTTCTTC.

This clonotype has ten or more counts. V is TRBV12-3 or TRBV12-4 and J is TRBJ2-1; D might be TRBD1 (6 bases). The length of the CDR3 is 15 residues. With 5 bases removed from V and 1 base from J, the gap between germline ends came to 12 bases. The CDR3 region has the DNA TGTGCCAGCAGTCGACAGGAAGGGTCCTACAATGAGCAGTTCTTC. This encodes CASSRQEGSYNEQFF.

This clonotype was found a few times. The rearrangement uses TRBV12-3 or TRBV12-4 and TRBJ1-4, with D tentatively TRBD1 (6 bases). V lost 3 bases, J lost 6 bases, and 17 bases lay in between. CDR3 size: 16 residues. Here the CDR3 reads CASSLGARVFYEKLFF. The CDR3 nucleotides read TGTGCCAGCAGTTTGGGGGCGCGGGTGTTTTATGAAAAACTGTTTTTT.

The chain is built from TRBV6-1 and TRBJ2-7, with TRBD2 identical over 10 bases. This CDR3 is built from 13 residues. Germline CDR1 reads MNHNS; CDR2 reads SASEGT. V lost 8 bases, J lost 4 bases, and 5 bases stayed unmatched. The CDR3 bases are TGTGCCAGCTTTAGCGGGGGGATTTACGAGCAGTACTTC. Amino acids: CASFSGGIYEQYF.

The CDR3 bases are TGCGCCAGCAGCTCGGGGACAGGGGGCTTGATTTACGAGCAGTACTTC. Translated, it gives CASSSGTGGLIYEQYF. The chain employs TRBV5-1 and TRBJ2-7; 12 bases line up with TRBD1. The CDR3 runs 16 residues. V lost 3 bases and J lost 4; bases outside the gene matches: 8. CDR1 SGHRS and CDR2 YFSETQ come from the germline V gene.

This clonotype was seen many times. The J gene is TRBJ2-1, the V gene TRBV18, with D unresolved. Germline CDR1 is KGHSH and CDR2 is LQKENI. This CDR3 has 15 amino acids. V was pared by 2 bases and J by 4 bases, with 12 bases between. CDR3 sequence: CASSPGQEIYNEQFF. As DNA, the CDR3 is TGTGCCAGCTCACCAGGGCAGGAAATATACAATGAGCAGTTCTTC.

In its sample, this clonotype was seen a few times. V usage is TRBV14 and J usage is TRBJ2-1, with D possibly matching TRBD1 (6 bases). CDR3 length equals 18 residues. Between the trimmed V and J ends, which lost 0 bases and 2 bases, there was a span of 17 bases. Germline-derived CDR1 and CDR2 are SGHDN and FVKESK. The CDR3: CASSQDWARDITYNEQFF. The CDR3 region has the DNA TGTGCCAGCAGCCAAGATTGGGCCCGGGACATTACCTACAATGAGCAGTTCTTC. Together with reference TRBV14 and TRBJ2-1, the CDR3 gives the full variable domain: EAGVTQFPSHSVIEKGQTVTLRCDPISGHDNLYWYRRVMGKEIKFLLHFVKESKQDESGMPNNRFLAERTGGTYSTLKVQPAELEDSGVYFCASSQDWARDITYNEQFFGPGTRLTVL.